This T cell receptor (beta chain) emerged from a study of identical twins. MiXCR, applied by TCRdb to the 5' RACE reads, yields one record per CDR3 protein. Altogether some 630,000 distinct CDR3 sequences are present, just over 7% being singletons, with the ten largest covering roughly 1.6%. Germline CDR1 is SNHLY and CDR2 is FYNNEI. Trimming cost V 7 bases and J 4 bases; bases outside gene matches: 6. CDR3 length: 14 residues. This clonotype was seen a few times. This sample was shared with a second study, whose subject was yellow fever vaccine responses in identical twins.

This rearrangement joins TRBV2 to TRBJ2-2; 7 bases are shared with TRBD2. This TCR came from a woman in her late teens or twenties in good health. Sequencing was carried out using PBMCs. The CDR3 DNA follows: TGTGCCAGCAATAGGCGGGAGAGCACCGGGGAGCTGTTTTTT. This sequence encodes CASNRRESTGELFF.